This T cell receptor beta chain was sequenced during a study of blood T cells in healthy people across ages. Overall study results and limits: Unknown donor CMV status possibly confounded expanded clonotype changes. Per million T cells, TCR beta diversity dropped about linearly as age rose. Estimated diversity across one million T cells was deemed an underestimate.

A second PCR of roughly 6 to 12 cycles used a sample-barcoded 5' primer and a J-beta primer mix. TCRdb analysed the 5' RACE reads with MiXCR anew, one entry per CDR3 protein. The table has 630,000 or so distinct CDR3 sequences, about a third seen once. This clonotype was recorded many times. Its antigen is still unknown. The CDR3 has 19 residues. Between the trimmed V and J ends, which lost 1 base and 0 bases, there was a span of 20 bases. The germline V gene encodes CDR1 LNHNV and CDR2 YYDKDF (reference sequence). There were healthy Caucasian individuals from Russia, aged roughly 6 to 90, serving as donors.

The chain links TRBV15 to TRBJ2-3; a weak D match, TRBD2 (5 bases). Sequencing was performed on blood. The source is a woman older than 75 in good health. CDR3 coding DNA: TGTGCCACCAGCAGAGCATGGGAGTGGGCTCAGTCTAGCACAGATACGCAGTATTTT. This translates into CATSRAWEWAQSSTDTQYF.